Described below is a single T cell receptor (beta chain) sequence and its context. What antigen it recognizes has not been identified. There are no base qualities to consult, and no much larger clone falls within one base. The data stem from a study of cytomegalovirus exposure and HLA in healthy donors (dated by TCRdb to the late 2010s). About the study as a whole: According to an earlier analysis of a few hundred of the donors, about 190 million T cells yielded roughly 110 million unique TCR beta sequences and 276 Gb of sequence data. The aim of the study was to test whether cataloging public T cell receptors could identify signatures of past pathogen exposure. In addition to the first cohort of several hundred subjects, a separate validation cohort of 120 different subjects was used. The T cell repertoires of 666 subjects were profiled by immunosequencing and related to cytomegalovirus serostatus. Every repertoire in the discovery cohort had been generated on one and the same sequencing platform. A later genetic analysis used genome-wide SNP genotypes for about 60% of the roughly 670 donors, treating that subset as a discovery cohort. To study patterns of TCR occurrence, a later analysis re-analyzed previously published TCR beta repertoires from 600 to 750 donors and added high-resolution HLA genotyping. Donor age, sex, ethnicity and CMV serostatus were compiled alongside the repertoire data. Class I and class II HLA loci were covered by the typing at four-digit resolution. An earlier analysis of a few hundred of the donors applied high-throughput TCR beta sequencing to assess whether each TCR beta V gene segment acted as functional or pseudogenic. Typing coverage differed by locus: A, B, C, DRB1 and DQB1 were typed in about 620-640 donors, DQA1 in 500 to 550, DPA1 in some 600, and DPB1 in 400 to 490. Four or five DR-DQ haplotypes were handled as single units for association and clustering, since linkage in the cohort was strong. An early release covering roughly 600 HLA-typed donors comprised approximately 290 gigabases of sequencing data and tens of millions of unique TCR sequences. Among 300 to 500 genotyped donors of the cohort, an average of approximately 220,000 unique TCR beta nucleotide sequences was sequenced per donor, of which about 18% were non-productive. Of the roughly 420 genotyped donors, 75% to 85% were placed in the genetic ancestry cluster associated with self-reported Caucasian donors. The study combined high-throughput TCR immunosequencing, statistical association of individual TCRs with disease status, and machine learning to predict cytomegalovirus infection status. In the later analysis, no new phenotypic data were used to find candidate immune exposures; instead, reliance was placed on TCR beta sequences and their occurrence across donors. What the research found in general, with its limitations: At a false discovery rate of 0.05, a later analysis linked around 17,000 TCR beta sequences to specific HLA alleles. Because some donors lacked HLA typing at each locus, the association tests relied only on the typed subset. Most CMV-associated TCR beta chains appeared to be HLA-restricted in a later analysis, and the HLA associations seemed to be driven largely by CMV exposure. According to the authors, the approach could potentially be generalized to other disease states and immunological phenotypes. Linkage disequilibrium might explain the correlated functional status among segregating V segments, but an unknown experimental factor could not be excluded. A total of about 180 TCR beta chains were listed by the study as associated with cytomegalovirus. A later genetic analysis reported fewer N-insertions in productive TCRs among donors in an Asian-associated ancestry cluster than the roughly 620-donor mean. Most TCR sequences were observed very rarely across donors, whereas some public TCRs were present in many individuals. Some IMGT-functional V segments, including TRBV6-2 and TRBV6-3, could not be told apart with the 87-base-pair reads, so those segments were excluded. In a later analysis, HLA-associated TCR beta chains showed more clonal expansion and lower generation probabilities than non-associated chains that were equally common. The presence/absence analyses assumed that sequencing depth was roughly uniform across donors, and that assumption may not be true. A cluster of highly shared sequence variants was judged likely to be a technical artifact of the sequencing pipeline. The classifier was reported to diagnose cytomegalovirus status with high specificity and sensitivity in both the original cohort and the validation cohort. In an earlier analysis of fewer than 700 of the donors, most TCR beta V segments appeared in productive rearrangements about 87% or about 30% of the time, broadly matching IMGT annotations. A later genetic analysis associated a missense DCLRE1C variant with V-gene and J-gene trimming of TCR beta chains, and an independent cohort replicated the association. The earlier analysis of approximately 540 of the donors excluded 15 to 20 rarely observed V segments, including chromosome 9 orphons, because counts were too low. According to a later analysis, parvovirus B19, influenza, CMV and Epstein-Barr virus appeared linked to several top co-occurrence clusters. A few of the identified cytomegalovirus-associated TCR beta chains were confirmed in vitro to be specific for cytomegalovirus antigens. Immune exposure information for the cohort was limited to CMV serostatus. In a later analysis, the rate of TCR association differed among HLA loci, with DRB1 alleles having the most associated TCRs and HLA-C alleles having the fewest. A further reported finding was that TCR beta sequences accurately predicted the HLA-A and HLA-B alleles for most subjects in the first cohort. In this cohort, only TCR beta chains were sequenced, and detectable features were limited by the absence of alpha or paired-chain data. When HLA alleles, especially DR and DQ, strongly co-occurred, attributing TCR associations to individual alleles was difficult.

The method behind the library was the immunoSEQ multiplex PCR assay. For the multiplex PCR, a mixture combining 60 forward primers for TCR Vbeta segments and 13 reverse primers for TCR Jbeta segments was used. Amplification of the CDR3 region of rearranged TCR beta genes was performed with a multiplex PCR assay on genomic DNA. The Illumina HiSeq System was used to sequence the amplified TCR beta libraries as 87-base-pair reads. As for the authors' bioinformatics: A later analysis counted around 72 million unique TCR beta chains across the 550 to 800 repertoires, and around 9.9 million of these chains were shared by at least two donors. To remove PCR and sequencing errors, raw reads were error-corrected and collapsed into unique sequences using a nearest-neighbor algorithm that merged closely related sequences. V, D and J gene segments were assigned by aligning CDR3 sequences to IMGT reference sequences. For a sequence to be retained, at least a six-nucleotide match to both a V gene segment and a J gene segment was required. A rearrangement was called productive if the CDR3 had no stop codons and remained in frame with V and J, and every other rearrangement was called non-productive. Following IMGT convention, CDR3 was defined as the stretch from the second conserved V-encoded cysteine to the conserved J-encoded phenylalanine. In an earlier analysis of around 540 of the donors, sequences lacking an unambiguous match to a single V gene segment were excluded. An earlier analysis of 450 to 650 of the donors called V segments functional above 56.7% productive rearrangements and segregating when the between-donor standard deviation exceeded 5%. To diagnose cytomegalovirus status from the catalog of TCR beta chain sequences, a statistical classification framework was built. V and J gene assignment, in a later analysis, came from comparing TCR nucleotide sequences with IMGT/GENE-DB human TR gene sequences. The TCRdist pipeline was used in a later analysis to assign CDR3 sequences and most-parsimonious VDJ recombination scenarios. In a later analysis, each TCR beta chain was defined by its CDR3 amino acid sequence together with its V-gene family, and reads lacking a unique V-gene family were excluded. A later analysis removed 592 highly shared, low-generation-probability nucleotide sequences to deal with suspected cross-contamination and a sequencing artifact. A later analysis calculated a clonal expansion index for each public chain from normalized within-repertoire ranks of inferred template counts. In a later analysis, generation probabilities were computed with a VDJ recombination model fitted to out-of-frame rearrangements, and the resulting probabilities were checked against IGoR. Hypergeometric tests were used in a later analysis to score TCR-TCR, TCR-HLA and TCR-CMV co-occurrence, with a repertoire-size bias correction applied to the TCR pairs. In a later analysis, false discovery rates were estimated by permuting HLA or CMV assignments 20 times. In a later analysis, co-occurring TCRs were grouped with DBSCAN, and TCRdist sequence similarity was added when clustering was performed within HLA-allele-positive subsets. Repertoires with fewer than 30,000 or more than 120,000 public chains, plus five repertoires with anomalous nucleotide sharing, were excluded from co-occurrence clustering. Not all clones reach the TCRdb copy of this immuneACCESS table, which keeps in-frame sequences only. Checked studies attribute under half of the gap to unresolved V genes and leave the rest unexplained. The V and J calls and the clone size are those of that table, but D and trimming were determined from the DNA. A total of a few hundred thousand clones appear in this sample, 75% of them only once. The ten top clones hold 1.8% of the sample.

Counted from cysteine to phenylalanine, this CDR3 has 12 amino acids. The sequence is cut down to CDR3 DNA, 36 bases in frame from base 1. V lost 1 base and J lost 3 bases; the stretch between them is 3 bases long. Reading the germline V gene (reference sequence) gives CDR1 SEHNR and CDR2 FQNEAQ. The cohort consisted of 600 to 700 healthy bone marrow donors. Cohort members were all nominally healthy when sampled, although unrecorded immune exposures were likely present. The donor was CMV seronegative and belonged to the group of 352 seronegative cohort members. Each donor provided a peripheral blood sample, and peripheral blood mononuclear cells were used for TCR beta sequencing. The Qiagen DNeasy Blood Extraction Kit was used to extract genomic DNA from the blood cell samples.

The origin of this receptor is a woman aged 30 to 39 in good health and CMV-seronegative. Sequencing input: PBMCs. Recombination linked TRBV7-9 to TRBJ1-1; no D segment can be confidently identified. The CDR3 loop reads CASSLVDTEAFF. The nucleotide sequence reads TGTGCCAGCAGCTTAGTCGACACTGAAGCTTTCTTT. This CDR3, with the reference TRBV7-9 and TRBJ1-1 proteins standing in past its ends, gives the full variable domain DTGVSQNPRHKITKRGQNVTFRCDPISEHNRLYWYRQTLGQGPEFLTYFQNEAQLEKSRLLSDRFSAERPKGSFSTLEIQRTEQGDSAMYLCASSLVDTEAFFGQGTRLTVV.